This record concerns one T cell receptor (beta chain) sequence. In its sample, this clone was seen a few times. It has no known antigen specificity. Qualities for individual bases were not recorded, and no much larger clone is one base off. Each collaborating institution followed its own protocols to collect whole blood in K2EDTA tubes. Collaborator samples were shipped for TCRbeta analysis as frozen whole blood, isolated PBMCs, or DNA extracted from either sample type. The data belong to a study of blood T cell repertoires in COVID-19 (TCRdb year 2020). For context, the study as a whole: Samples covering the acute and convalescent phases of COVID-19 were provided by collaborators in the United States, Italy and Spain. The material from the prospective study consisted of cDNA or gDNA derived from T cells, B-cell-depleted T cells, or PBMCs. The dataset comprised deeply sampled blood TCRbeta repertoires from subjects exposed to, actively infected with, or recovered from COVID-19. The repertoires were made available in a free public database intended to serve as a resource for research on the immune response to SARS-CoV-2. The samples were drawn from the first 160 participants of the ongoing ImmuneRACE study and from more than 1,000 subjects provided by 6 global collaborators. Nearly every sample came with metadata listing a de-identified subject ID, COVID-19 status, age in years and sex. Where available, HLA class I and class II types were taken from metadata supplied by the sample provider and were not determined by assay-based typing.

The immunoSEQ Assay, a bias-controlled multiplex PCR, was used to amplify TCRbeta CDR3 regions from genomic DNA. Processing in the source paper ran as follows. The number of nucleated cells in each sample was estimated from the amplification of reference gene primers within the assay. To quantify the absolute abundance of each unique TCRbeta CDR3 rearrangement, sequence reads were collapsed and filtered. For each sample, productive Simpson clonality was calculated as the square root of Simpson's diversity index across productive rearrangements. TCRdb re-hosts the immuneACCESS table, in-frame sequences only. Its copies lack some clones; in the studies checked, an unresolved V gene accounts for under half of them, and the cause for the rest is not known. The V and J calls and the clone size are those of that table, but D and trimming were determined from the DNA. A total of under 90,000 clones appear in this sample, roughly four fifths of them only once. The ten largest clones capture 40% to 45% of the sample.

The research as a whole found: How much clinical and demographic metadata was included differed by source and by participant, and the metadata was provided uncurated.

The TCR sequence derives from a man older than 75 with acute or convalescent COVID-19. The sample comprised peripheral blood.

The bases read TGTGCCAGCAGCTTGACAGCAGCCTATGGCTACACCTTC. It specifies CASSLTAAYGYTF. The V and J segments used are TRBV5-4 and TRBJ1-2; a confident D gene designation cannot be given. The CDR3 numbers 13 residues from cysteine through phenylalanine. Here the CDR3 DNA is all that survives: 39 bases in frame from base 1. V loses 1 base of germline sequence and J loses 4 bases, and the interval between the two ends is 8 bases. The germline V gene (reference sequence) provides CDR1 SGHNT and CDR2 YYREEE.